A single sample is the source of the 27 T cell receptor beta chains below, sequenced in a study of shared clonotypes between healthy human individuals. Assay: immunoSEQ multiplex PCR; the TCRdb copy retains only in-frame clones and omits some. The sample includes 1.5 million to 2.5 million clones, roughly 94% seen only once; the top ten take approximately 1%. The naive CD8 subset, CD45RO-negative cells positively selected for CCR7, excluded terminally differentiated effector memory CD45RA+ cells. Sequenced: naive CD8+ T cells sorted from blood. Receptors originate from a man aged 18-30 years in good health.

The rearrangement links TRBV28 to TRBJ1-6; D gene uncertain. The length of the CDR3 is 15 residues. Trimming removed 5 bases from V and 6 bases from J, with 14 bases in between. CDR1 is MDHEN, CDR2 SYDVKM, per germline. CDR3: CASSPKAGVNSPLHF. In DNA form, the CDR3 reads TGTGCCAGCAGTCCTAAGGCGGGAGTTAATTCACCCCTCCACTTT.

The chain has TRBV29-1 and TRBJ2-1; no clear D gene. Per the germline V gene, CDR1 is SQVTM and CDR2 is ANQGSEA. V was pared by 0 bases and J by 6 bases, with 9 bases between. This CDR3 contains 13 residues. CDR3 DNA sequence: TGCAGCGTTGAAGAGGGGTATGGCAATGAGCAGTTCTTC. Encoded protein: CSVEEGYGNEQFF.

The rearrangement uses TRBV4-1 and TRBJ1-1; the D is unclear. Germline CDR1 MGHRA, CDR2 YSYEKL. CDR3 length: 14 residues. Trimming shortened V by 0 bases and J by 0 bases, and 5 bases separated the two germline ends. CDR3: CASSQDGMNTEAFF. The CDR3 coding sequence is TGCGCCAGCAGCCAAGACGGGATGAACACTGAAGCTTTCTTT.

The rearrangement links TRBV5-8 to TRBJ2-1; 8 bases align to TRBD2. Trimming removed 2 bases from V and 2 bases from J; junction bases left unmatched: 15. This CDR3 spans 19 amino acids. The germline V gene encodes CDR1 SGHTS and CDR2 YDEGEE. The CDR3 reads CASSFGLARSVFAYNEQFF. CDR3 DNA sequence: TGTGCCAGCAGCTTTGGACTAGCCCGCTCGGTTTTCGCCTACAATGAGCAGTTCTTC.

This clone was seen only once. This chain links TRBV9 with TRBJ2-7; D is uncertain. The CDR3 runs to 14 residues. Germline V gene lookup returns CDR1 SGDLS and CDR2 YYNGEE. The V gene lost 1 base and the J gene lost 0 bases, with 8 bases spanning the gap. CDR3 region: CASSVTPSSYEQYF. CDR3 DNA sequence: TGTGCCAGCAGCGTAACACCAAGCTCCTACGAGCAGTACTTC.

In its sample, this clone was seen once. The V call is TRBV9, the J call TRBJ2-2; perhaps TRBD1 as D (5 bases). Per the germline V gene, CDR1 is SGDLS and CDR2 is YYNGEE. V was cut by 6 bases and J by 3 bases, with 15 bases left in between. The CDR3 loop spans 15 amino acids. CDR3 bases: TGTGCCAGCACCCCTCCGGACACCTACACCGGGGAGCTGTTTTTT. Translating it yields CASTPPDTYTGELFF.

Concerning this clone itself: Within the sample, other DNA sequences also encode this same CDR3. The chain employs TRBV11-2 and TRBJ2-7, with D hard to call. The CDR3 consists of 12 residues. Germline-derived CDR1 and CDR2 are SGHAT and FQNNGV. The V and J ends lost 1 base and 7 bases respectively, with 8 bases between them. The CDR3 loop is CASSLVVGEQYF. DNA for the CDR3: TGTGCCAGCAGCTTAGTGGTTGGGGAGCAGTACTTC.

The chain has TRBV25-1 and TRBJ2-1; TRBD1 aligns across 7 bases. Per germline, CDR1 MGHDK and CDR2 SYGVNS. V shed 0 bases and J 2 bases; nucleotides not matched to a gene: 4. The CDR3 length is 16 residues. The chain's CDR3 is CASSEYRGQPYNEQFF. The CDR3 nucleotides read TGTGCCAGCAGTGAATATAGGGGACAGCCCTACAATGAGCAGTTCTTC.

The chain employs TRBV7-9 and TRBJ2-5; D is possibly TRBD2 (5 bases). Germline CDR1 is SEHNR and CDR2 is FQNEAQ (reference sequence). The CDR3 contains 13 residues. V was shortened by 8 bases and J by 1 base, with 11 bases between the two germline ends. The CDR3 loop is CASGGELQETQYF. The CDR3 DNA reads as TGTGCCAGCGGAGGTGAACTCCAAGAGACCCAGTACTTC.

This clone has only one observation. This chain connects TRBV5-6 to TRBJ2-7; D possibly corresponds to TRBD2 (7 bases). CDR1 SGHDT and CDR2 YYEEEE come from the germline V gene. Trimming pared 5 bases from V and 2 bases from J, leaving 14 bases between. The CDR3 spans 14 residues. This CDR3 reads CASRSRGATYEQYF. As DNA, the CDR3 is TGTGCCAGCAGGTCACGGGGGGCCACCTACGAGCAGTACTTC.

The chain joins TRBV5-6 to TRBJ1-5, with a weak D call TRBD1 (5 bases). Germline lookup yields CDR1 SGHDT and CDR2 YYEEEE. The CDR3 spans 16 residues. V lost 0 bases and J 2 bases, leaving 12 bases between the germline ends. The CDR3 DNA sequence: TGTGCCAGCAGCTTGGTAGGGGTCGAGGGCAATCAGCCCCAGCATTTT. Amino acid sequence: CASSLVGVEGNQPQHF.

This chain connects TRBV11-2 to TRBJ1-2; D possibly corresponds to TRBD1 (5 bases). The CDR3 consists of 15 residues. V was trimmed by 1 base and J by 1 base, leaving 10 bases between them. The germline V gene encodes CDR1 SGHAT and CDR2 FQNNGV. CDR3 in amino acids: CASSLVHDSNYGYTF. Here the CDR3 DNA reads TGTGCCAGCAGCTTAGTCCATGACAGTAACTATGGCTACACCTTC.

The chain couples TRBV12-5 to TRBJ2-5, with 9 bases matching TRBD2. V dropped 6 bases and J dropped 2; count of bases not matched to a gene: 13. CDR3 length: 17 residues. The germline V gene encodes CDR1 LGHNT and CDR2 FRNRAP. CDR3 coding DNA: TGTGCTAGTGGCCTGGACTCGGCAGCGGGAGGACAAGAGACCCAGTACTTC. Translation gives CASGLDSAAGGQETQYF.

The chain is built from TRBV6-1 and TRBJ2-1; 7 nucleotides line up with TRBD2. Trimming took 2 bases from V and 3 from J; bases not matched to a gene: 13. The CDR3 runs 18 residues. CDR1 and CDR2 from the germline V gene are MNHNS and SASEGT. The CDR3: CASSESSNKGLVYNEQFF. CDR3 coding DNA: TGTGCCAGCAGTGAATCCTCGAATAAAGGACTAGTCTACAATGAGCAGTTCTTC.

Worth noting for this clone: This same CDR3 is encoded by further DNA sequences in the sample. The CDR3 reads CASSLGWGETQYF. The CDR3 region has the DNA TGTGCCAGCAGTTTAGGATGGGGGGAGACCCAGTACTTC. V is TRBV28 and J is TRBJ2-5; D might be TRBD1 or TRBD2, each matching 5 bases. The germline V gene encodes CDR1 MDHEN and CDR2 SYDVKM. The CDR3 extends over 13 amino acids. V was cut by 2 bases and J by 5 bases, with 9 bases left in between.

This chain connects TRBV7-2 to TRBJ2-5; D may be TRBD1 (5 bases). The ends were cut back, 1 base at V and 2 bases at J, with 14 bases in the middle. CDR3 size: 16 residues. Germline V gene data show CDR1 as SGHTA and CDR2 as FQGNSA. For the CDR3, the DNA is TGTGCCAGCAGCTTAGGACAGCCCCGGATACAAGAGACCCAGTACTTC. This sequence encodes CASSLGQPRIQETQYF.

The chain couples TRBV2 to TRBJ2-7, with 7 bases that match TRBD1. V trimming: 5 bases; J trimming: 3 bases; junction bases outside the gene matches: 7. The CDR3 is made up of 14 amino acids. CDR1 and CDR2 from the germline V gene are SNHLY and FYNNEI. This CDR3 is CASSYTGTDYEQYF. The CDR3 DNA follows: TGTGCCAGCAGTTATACCGGGACAGACTACGAGCAGTACTTC.

The CDR3 coding sequence is TGTGCCAGCAGCGTAGGAGGTTCTCACTACGAGCAGTACTTC. The encoded protein is CASSVGGSHYEQYF. This chain links TRBV9 with TRBJ2-7; D not certain. Trimming cost V 0 bases and J 3 bases, with 10 bases left between them. The germline gives CDR1 SGDLS, CDR2 YYNGEE. There are 14 residues in the CDR3.

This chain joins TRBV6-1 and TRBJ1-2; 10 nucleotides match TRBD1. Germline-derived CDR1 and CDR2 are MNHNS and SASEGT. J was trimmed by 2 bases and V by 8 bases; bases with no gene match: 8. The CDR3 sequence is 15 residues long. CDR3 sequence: CASWETGGTNYGYTF. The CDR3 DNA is TGTGCCAGCTGGGAGACAGGGGGCACGAACTATGGCTACACCTTC.

The DNA of the CDR3 is TGTGCCTGCTCATCGGGACAGGGCCAATCACCCCTCCACTTT. This gives the protein CACSSGQGQSPLHF. The chain combines TRBV6-5 with TRBJ1-6; TRBD1 matches 9 bases. The ends lost 11 bases at V and 10 bases at J; junction bases unmatched: 12. Germline CDR1 reads MNHEY; CDR2 reads SVGAGI. The CDR3 length is 14 residues.

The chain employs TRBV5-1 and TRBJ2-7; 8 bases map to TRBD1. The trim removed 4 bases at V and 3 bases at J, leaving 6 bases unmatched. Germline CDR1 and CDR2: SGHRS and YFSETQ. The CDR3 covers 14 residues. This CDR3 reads CASSQDRADYEQYF. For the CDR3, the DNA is TGCGCCAGCAGCCAGGACAGGGCCGACTACGAGCAGTACTTC.

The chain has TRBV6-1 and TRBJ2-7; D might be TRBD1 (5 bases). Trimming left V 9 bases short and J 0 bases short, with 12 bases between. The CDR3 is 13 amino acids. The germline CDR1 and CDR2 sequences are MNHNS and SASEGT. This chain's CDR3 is CASLTAFSYEQYF. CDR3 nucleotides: TGTGCCAGTCTGACAGCCTTCTCCTACGAGCAGTACTTC.

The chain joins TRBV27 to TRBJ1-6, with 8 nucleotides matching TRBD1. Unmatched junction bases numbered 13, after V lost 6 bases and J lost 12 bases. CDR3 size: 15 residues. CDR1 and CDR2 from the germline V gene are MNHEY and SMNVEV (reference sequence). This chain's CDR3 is CASRTIPGGGRPLHF. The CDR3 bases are TGTGCCAGCAGGACCATACCAGGGGGCGGGAGACCCCTCCACTTT.

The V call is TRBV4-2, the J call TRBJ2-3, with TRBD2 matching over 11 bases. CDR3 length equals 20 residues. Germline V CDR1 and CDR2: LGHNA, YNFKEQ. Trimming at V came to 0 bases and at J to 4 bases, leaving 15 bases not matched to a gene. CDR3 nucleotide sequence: TGTGCCAGCAGCCAAGAAGGTCTAGCGGGAGGATCGGGGGTGGCAGATACGCAGTATTTT. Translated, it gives CASSQEGLAGGSGVADTQYF.

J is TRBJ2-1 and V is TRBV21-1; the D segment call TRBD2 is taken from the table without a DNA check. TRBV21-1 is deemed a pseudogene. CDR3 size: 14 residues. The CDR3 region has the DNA TGTGCCAGCGCCTGGGGGGTCGTTGGGAATGAGCAGTTCTTC. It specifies CASAWGVVGNEQFF.

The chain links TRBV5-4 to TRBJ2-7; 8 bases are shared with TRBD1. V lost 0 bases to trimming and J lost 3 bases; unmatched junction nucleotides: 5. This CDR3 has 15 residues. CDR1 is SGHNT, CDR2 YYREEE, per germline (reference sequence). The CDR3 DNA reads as TGTGCCAGCAGCTTGGGGGCAGGGGGCGTCTACGAGCAGTACTTC. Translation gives CASSLGAGGVYEQYF.

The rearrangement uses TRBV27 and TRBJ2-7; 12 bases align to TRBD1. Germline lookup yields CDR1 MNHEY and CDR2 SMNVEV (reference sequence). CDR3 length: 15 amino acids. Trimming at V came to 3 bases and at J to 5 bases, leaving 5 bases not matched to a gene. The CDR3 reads CASSLGTGGFDEQYF. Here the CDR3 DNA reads TGTGCCAGCAGTTTGGGGACAGGGGGCTTCGACGAGCAGTACTTC.